The 2 T cell receptor beta chains reported below all come from one sample, sequenced in a study of cytomegalovirus exposure and HLA in healthy donors. The study ran its PCR with 60 Vbeta and 13 Jbeta primers. Generated by immunoSEQ multiplex PCR, the TCRdb table keeps only in-frame clones and is missing some. Of around 150,000 clones listed, roughly 76% are singletons. Sequenced: PBMCs. The receptors shown here come from a man aged 55-75 years in good health and CMV-seronegative.

This chain joins TRBV6-6 and TRBJ1-1, with D perhaps matching TRBD1 (5 bases). Germline lookup yields CDR1 MNHNY and CDR2 SVGAGI (reference sequence). Trimming stripped 5 bases from V and 5 bases from J, with 12 bases between. The CDR3 length is 13 residues. CDR3 residues: CASSPGRGTEAFF. The DNA for the CDR3 is TGTGCCAGCAGTCCAGGGCGTGGGACTGAAGCTTTCTTT.

The rearrangement uses TRBV7-2 and TRBJ2-7, with TRBD2 matching over 9 bases. With 1 base clipped from V and 4 bases from J, the junction kept 11 bases outside the gene matches. Germline V gene sequence: CDR1 SGHTA, CDR2 FQGNSA. CDR3 length: 17 residues. DNA of the CDR3: TGTGCCAGCAGCTTAGTAGCGGGCGGGGGGGCCGGGTACGAGCAGTACTTC. This codes for CASSLVAGGGAGYEQYF.